This T cell receptor (beta chain) was identified in a study of blood T cell repertoires in COVID-19. Study context: Sample material is recorded as cDNA or gDNA derived from T cells, B-cell-depleted T cells, or PBMCs.

The method was immunoSEQ multiplex PCR; TCRdb's version includes in-frame clones alone and lacks a portion of them. Here the sample spans 100,000 to 120,000 clones, 75% to 85% being singletons. CDR3 size: 16 residues. Between the trimmed V and J ends, which lost 1 base and 4 bases, there was a span of 16 bases. The germline V gene has CDR1 LNHDA and CDR2 SQIVND (reference sequence). This TCR was sampled from a woman in her fifties or sixties with acute or convalescent COVID-19. The specimen was peripheral blood. V and J are TRBV19 and TRBJ1-1, with a tentative D call TRBD1 (5 bases). The CDR3 DNA reads TGTGCCAGTAGTATAGCCCTTGGGGGACTGGGCACTGAAGCTTTCTTT. This sequence encodes CASSIALGGLGTEAFF.